Below are 10 T cell receptor beta chains sequenced from a single sample in a study of CD4 T cells in relation to SARS-CoV-2 and coronaviruses. The antigens these receptors bind are not known. Generated by immunoSEQ multiplex PCR, the TCRdb table keeps only in-frame clones and is missing some. Of about 18,000 clones in the sample, 70% to 80% were seen once. Before the COVID-19 pandemic, during about 2010-2019, CD4+ T cells were taken from unexposed donors. After nine to ten days of culture, CD4+ T cells were isolated. Sequenced material: CD4+ T cells from PBMCs, cultured in vitro. The receptors here all came from a human donor in good health.

V gene TRBV6-1 combines with J gene TRBJ1-6; D might be TRBD1 (5 bases). Germline assignment: CDR1 MNHNS and CDR2 SASEGT. V lost 4 bases and J lost 2, with 15 bases in between. This CDR3 contains 17 residues. The CDR3 DNA reads as TGTGCCAGCAGTGGCTCAGGTTCAGGGACCTATAATTCACCCCTCCACTTT. This encodes CASSGSGSGTYNSPLHF.

This clone was observed a handful of times. The rearrangement links TRBV30 to TRBJ1-1; 7 bases are a match to TRBD1. V was pared by 1 base and J by 5 bases, with 4 bases of the junction left unmatched. Germline assignment: CDR1 GTSNPN and CDR2 SVGIG (reference sequence). This CDR3 has 13 residues. The CDR3 bases are TGTGCCTGGAGTGGGGACAGAAGGACTGAAGCTTTCTTT. Amino acids: CAWSGDRRTEAFF.

The chain links TRBV15 to TRBJ2-5, with D tentatively TRBD1 or TRBD2 (5 bases each). The CDR3 spans 17 residues. Between the trimmed V and J ends, which lost 1 base and 6 bases, there was a span of 21 bases. Germline CDR1 reads LNHNV; CDR2 reads YYDKDF (reference sequence). The CDR3 bases are TGTGCCACCAGCAGAGGATCTCGGGGACCTCTTTTGAAGACCCAGTACTTC. Translating it yields CATSRGSRGPLLKTQYF.

The V and J genes are TRBV30 and TRBJ1-5, with 7 bases aligning to TRBD1. J lost 3 bases, V lost 1 base, and 3 bases had no gene match. Germline CDR1 is GTSNPN and CDR2 is SVGIG (reference sequence). The CDR3 loop spans 14 amino acids. The CDR3 DNA reads TGTGCCTGGAGTGAGGGACAGCTCAATCAGCCCCAGCATTTT. This encodes CAWSEGQLNQPQHF.

The gene calls are TRBV29-1 and TRBJ2-4; a weak D match, TRBD2 (6 bases). Germline-derived CDR1 and CDR2 are SQVTM and ANQGSEA. CDR3 size: 12 residues. Trimming pared 8 bases from V and 10 bases from J, leaving 18 bases between. In DNA form, the CDR3 reads TGCAGCCTTTCGGGGGAGATAGGGATTCAGTACTTC. Amino acids: CSLSGEIGIQYF.

This chain uses TRBV20-1 with TRBJ1-1; 7 nucleotides line up with TRBD1. Germline V gives CDR1 DFQATT, CDR2 SNEGSKA (reference sequence). This CDR3 spans 11 amino acids. The trim removed 3 bases at V and 9 bases at J, leaving 4 bases unmatched. In DNA, the CDR3 is TGCAGTGCTAGGGAACAGGGGAAAGCTTTCTTT. Amino acids: CSAREQGKAFF.

This chain links TRBV6-4 with TRBJ2-1; 10 bases line up with TRBD2. Losses at the gene ends were 5 bases for V and 9 bases for J; bases not matched to a gene: 7. The length of the CDR3 is 14 residues. The V gene's germline CDR1 is MRHNA and CDR2 SNTAGT. CDR3 nucleotide sequence: TGTGCCAGCAGTTGGCTAGCGGGAGACCTTGAGCAGTTCTTC. Its translation is CASSWLAGDLEQFF.

The chain combines TRBV7-9 with TRBJ2-1; 16 nucleotides agree with TRBD2. The V gene end was trimmed by 8 bases and the J gene end by 9 bases; junction bases not matched to a gene: 4. The CDR3 has 14 amino acids. In germline, CDR1 is SEHNR, CDR2 FQNEAQ (reference sequence). CDR3 nucleotide sequence: TGTGCCAGCGGCGGGACTAGCGGGAGGGTTGAGCAGTTCTTC. Protein product: CASGGTSGRVEQFF.

The V call is TRBV20-1, the J call TRBJ2-7; D tentatively reads TRBD1 or TRBD2 (5 bases each). The CDR3 sequence is 11 residues long. Germline-derived CDR1 and CDR2 are DFQATT and SNEGSKA (reference sequence). With 3 bases removed from V and 6 bases from J, the gap between germline ends came to 9 bases. CDR3 sequence: CSASGGSEQYF. For the CDR3, the DNA is TGCAGTGCTAGTGGGGGATCCGAGCAGTACTTC.

The chain recombines TRBV9 with TRBJ2-7; 8 positions agree with TRBD1. With V trimmed by 0 bases and J by 6 bases, 5 bases remained unmatched. The CDR3 totals 14 residues. Germline CDR1 and CDR2: SGDLS and YYNGEE. The CDR3 DNA sequence: TGTGCCAGCAGCGTAGGGACAGGGTTCAGCGAGCAGTACTTC. Amino acid sequence: CASSVGTGFSEQYF. The entire variable domain, with the rest obtained from reference TRBV9 and TRBJ2-7, is as follows: DSGVTQTPKHLITATGQRVTLRCSPRSGDLSVYWYQQSLDQGLQFLIQYYNGEERAKGNILERFSAQQFPDLHSELNLSSLELGDSALYFCASSVGTGFSEQYFGPGTRLTVT.